The rows below give T cell receptor beta chains drawn from one sample of a study of long-term antiretroviral therapy in people with HIV. Produced via immunoSEQ multiplex PCR; TCRdb's table is partial and in-frame only. The sample includes tens of thousands of clones, roughly 84% of them seen just once. The sample in question was unsorted PBMCs, obtained just over 2.7 years before starting antiretroviral therapy. The source is a woman in her twenties or thirties with HIV. The CDR3 runs from the conserved cysteine through the conserved F or W.

V,J,CDR3
TRBV29-1,TRBJ2-2,CSARDSGELFF
TRBV19,TRBJ1-1,CASTSESREAFF
TRBV19,TRBJ2-2,CASRPGTALTNTGELFF
TRBV10-3,TRBJ2-2,CAIGTIEGAGELFF
TRBV4-2,TRBJ1-5,CASSQATQGSNQPQHF
TRBV4-1,TRBJ1-4,CASKDSDIATNEKLFF
TRBV5-1,TRBJ1-2,CASRPAADYGYTF
TRBV27,TRBJ1-6,CASSFSGGRDSPLHF
TRBV27,TRBJ2-3,CASGQGAADTQYF
TRBV6-5,TRBJ1-2,CASMRWQGDGYTF
TRBV9,TRBJ1-3,CASTLGGNNFNSGNTIYF
TRBV2,TRBJ1-4,CASMDSSGQEHF
TRBV5-8,TRBJ2-2,CASIGQGYTGELFF
TRBV7-2,TRBJ2-5,CASHNTQETQYF
TRBV7-2,TRBJ1-2,CASSLAGQGSYGYTF
TRBV4-2,TRBJ2-1,CASSQEIVGAEQFF
TRBV4-1,TRBJ1-4,CASSLPSGTGEKLFF
TRBV5-1,TRBJ1-1,CASSLVGTHLNTEAFF
TRBV29-1,TRBJ1-2,CSVEEGSSYGYTF
TRBV5-4,TRBJ2-5,CASSFGGQDQETQYF
TRBV27,TRBJ1-1,CASSFGSSTEAFF
TRBV7-3,TRBJ2-5,CASSRTSGGISQETQYF
TRBV19,TRBJ1-5,CASSWRDWVNQPQHF
TRBV28,TRBJ1-2,CASTPGQNYGYTF
TRBV5-8,TRBJ1-4,CASSLGVRGGKLFF
TRBV18,TRBJ1-1,CASSPPERGLNEAFF
TRBV4-2,TRBJ2-2,CASSPQGSETGELFF
TRBV7-9,TRBJ1-5,CASSLTGNSNQPQHF
TRBV7-3,TRBJ1-6,CASSLKAWPQDNSPLHF
TRBV7-7,TRBJ1-1,CASSPTRGTEAFF
TRBV4-1,TRBJ2-1,CASSRQLAANNEQFF
TRBV9,TRBJ1-1,CASSAGQGVETEAFF
TRBV18,TRBJ2-5,CASSAAHQETQYF
TRBV2,TRBJ2-2,CASSENSAGELFF
TRBV6-1,TRBJ2-1,CASSAAGGSHNEQFF
TRBV5-1,TRBJ2-5,CASSLAQETQYF
TRBV19,TRBJ1-1,CASKLSGYTEAFF
TRBV9,TRBJ2-2,CASSVATRDANTGELFF
TRBV7-8,TRBJ1-3,CASSARDSFASGNTIYF
TRBV6-5,TRBJ1-4,CASSATRKEKLFF
TRBV6-6,TRBJ2-1,CASSLDAYEQFF
TRBV6-5,TRBJ1-2,CASSQGHGYTF
TRBV4-2,TRBJ2-5,CASSQIEVAGYQETQYF